Following are 17 T cell receptor beta chains from one sample sequenced in a study of blood T cell repertoires in COVID-19. Repertoires were generated with immunoSEQ multiplex PCR, while TCRdb's copy carries only in-frame clones and drops some. Among roughly 25,000 clones, just over 85% were seen once, and the ten largest hold 20% to 25%. Material: peripheral blood. The receptors derive from a man between 65 and 79 years old in a cohort sampled during active COVID-19.

This clone was observed a handful of times. The chain is built from TRBV7-9 and TRBJ2-3; 9 bases match TRBD2. The CDR3 loop spans 14 amino acids. Germline V CDR1 and CDR2: SEHNR, FQNEAQ (reference sequence). The V segment lost 9 bases and the J segment 2 bases; nucleotides outside the gene matches: 6. CDR3 bases: TGTGCCAGTTCTCGACTAGCGGTCACAGATACGCAGTATTTT. It is translated as CASSRLAVTDTQYF.

For the CDR3, the DNA is TGCAGCGTTGCCAATGTCGAGCAGTTCTTC. It codes for CSVANVEQFF. The chain combines TRBV29-1 with TRBJ2-1; D is uncertain. Germline V gene sequence: CDR1 SQVTM, CDR2 ANQGSEA. The V end lost 4 bases, the J end lost 10 bases, and 8 bases lay between the germline ends. This CDR3 is 10 amino acids long.

The chain uses TRBV27 and TRBJ1-6; 8 nucleotides line up with TRBD1. Germline V gene lookup returns CDR1 MNHEY and CDR2 SMNVEV (reference sequence). This CDR3 has 15 amino acids. The V and J ends lost 6 bases and 5 bases, in that order; junction bases with no gene match: 6. CDR3 protein: CASRPTGGDNSPLHF. The CDR3 DNA follows: TGTGCCAGCAGACCAACAGGGGGGGATAATTCACCCCTCCACTTT.

This rearrangement joins TRBV2 to TRBJ2-2; TRBD2 is a possible D gene (5 bases). The CDR3 runs to 16 residues. V lost 3 bases to trimming and J lost 5 bases, with 16 bases between them. CDR1 SNHLY and CDR2 FYNNEI come from the germline V gene. The CDR3 bases are TGTGCCAGCAGTGACGGGGAGACTGCTAATACCGGGGAGCTGTTTTTT. This gives the protein CASSDGETANTGELFF.

This clone was recorded only once. The chain employs TRBV5-5 and TRBJ1-2; no clear D gene. The germline V gene has CDR1 SGHKS and CDR2 YYEKEE (reference sequence). V shed 0 bases and J shed 8 bases, with 26 bases lying between them. This CDR3 is 18 amino acids long. CDR3 loop: CASSLAGRLGNSGSGYTF. CDR3 in DNA: TGTGCCAGCAGCTTGGCCGGGAGGTTGGGAAATTCCGGAAGCGGCTACACCTTC. Combining the CDR3 with reference TRBV5-5 and TRBJ1-2 gives the whole variable domain DAGVTQSPTHLIKTRGQQVTLRCSPISGHKSVSWYQQVLGQGPQFIFQYYEKEERGRGNFPDRFSARQFPNYSSELNVNALLLGDSALYLCASSLAGRLGNSGSGYTFGSGTRLTVV.

The chain recombines TRBV18 with TRBJ2-7; a possible D gene is TRBD1 (5 bases). Germline CDR1 KGHSH, CDR2 LQKENI. V was cut by 1 base and J by 3 bases, with 10 bases left in between. CDR3 length: 14 amino acids. CDR3 nucleotides: TGTGCCAGCTCACCACTTAGACAGAACTACGAGCAGTACTTC. Protein product: CASSPLRQNYEQYF.

This chain links TRBV19 with TRBJ2-3; D is ambiguous. This CDR3 has 13 residues. V was pared by 10 bases and J by 2 bases, with 13 bases between. From germline, CDR1 is LNHDA and CDR2 SQIVND (reference sequence). The CDR3, as DNA: TGTGCCACTAAGAAAGGAGACACAGATACGCAGTATTTT. This translates into CATKKGDTDTQYF.

CDR3 loop: CASSLALAGGQETQYF. CDR3 nucleotide sequence: TGTGCCAGCAGCTTAGCGCTAGCGGGAGGGCAGGAGACCCAGTACTTC. The chain joins TRBV7-2 to TRBJ2-5, with 12 bases that match TRBD2. CDR1 is SGHTA, CDR2 FQGNSA, per germline. CDR3 length: 16 residues. Losses at the gene ends were 0 bases for V and 5 bases for J; bases not matched to a gene: 4.

The CDR3 DNA follows: TGTGCCAGCAGTCCGGCTAGCCAGGATACGCAGTATTTT. As protein: CASSPASQDTQYF. V is TRBV6-2 or TRBV6-3 and J is TRBJ2-3, with TRBD2 as a possible D gene (5 bases). Germline CDR1 reads MNHEY; CDR2 reads SVGEGT. With 5 bases removed from V and 6 bases from J, the gap between germline ends came to 12 bases. The CDR3 covers 13 residues.

This clone was recorded once. The rearrangement links TRBV28 to TRBJ1-1, with TRBD1 matching 9 bases. The junction had 11 bases not matched to a gene; V was cut back by 6 bases and J by 9 bases. Germline CDR1 is MDHEN and CDR2 is SYDVKM. This CDR3 has 14 amino acids. For the CDR3, the DNA is TGTGCCAGCAGCCCAGGGACAGGGTGGGAGAAAGCTTTCTTT. It specifies CASSPGTGWEKAFF.

This clone was recorded only once. V and J are TRBV25-1 and TRBJ1-6; D remains ambiguous. The V end lost 6 bases, the J end lost 7 bases, and 10 bases lay between the germline ends. Germline V gives CDR1 MGHDK, CDR2 SYGVNS. The CDR3 consists of 13 residues. CDR3 loop: CASSYSNNSPLHF. The CDR3 bases are TGTGCCAGCAGCTACTCCAACAATTCACCCCTCCACTTT.

Written as DNA, the CDR3 is TGTGCCAGTTGGACGGGAGCCTCTGGAAACACCATATATTTT. It specifies CASWTGASGNTIYF. The chain carries TRBV19 and TRBJ1-3, with D unresolved. The CDR3 totals 14 residues. Trimming left V 8 bases short and J 0 bases short, with 11 bases between. CDR1 and CDR2 from the germline V gene are LNHDA and SQIVND (reference sequence).

The V call is TRBV10-2, the J call TRBJ1-1; TRBD1 might be the D (5 bases). This CDR3 is 14 amino acids long. Trimming pared 3 bases from V and 5 bases from J, leaving 13 bases between. Germline values: CDR1 WSHSY, CDR2 SAAADI. CDR3 protein: CASSDKGPWTEAFF. The CDR3 DNA sequence: TGCGCCAGCAGTGATAAGGGGCCTTGGACTGAAGCTTTCTTT.

This clone was found once. The rearrangement links TRBV5-1 to TRBJ2-1, with 7 bases that match TRBD1. This CDR3 is 15 amino acids long. With V trimmed by 4 bases and J by 4 bases, 8 bases remained unmatched. CDR1 is SGHRS and CDR2 is YFSETQ in the germline V gene. The CDR3 reads CASSPTGAPYNEQFF. Written as DNA, the CDR3 is TGCGCCAGCAGCCCCACAGGGGCTCCTTACAATGAGCAGTTCTTC.

V gene TRBV24-1 combines with J gene TRBJ2-7, with D possibly matching TRBD2 (5 bases). The germline V gene encodes CDR1 KGHDR and CDR2 SFDVKD. The CDR3 covers 15 residues. The ends were cut back, 4 bases at V and 0 bases at J, with 12 bases in the middle. The CDR3 sequence is CATSEGSAGSYEQYF. DNA of the CDR3: TGTGCCACCAGTGAGGGTAGCGCCGGCTCCTACGAGCAGTACTTC.

The chain uses TRBV10-1 and TRBJ2-2; unclear D gene. The CDR3 extends over 14 amino acids. CDR1 is WNHNN and CDR2 is SYGVQD in the germline V gene (reference sequence). V was trimmed by 4 bases and J by 1 base, leaving 7 bases between them. The CDR3 loop is CASSGARNTGELFF. The CDR3 DNA sequence: TGCGCCAGCAGTGGGGCCAGGAACACCGGGGAGCTGTTTTTT.

J is TRBJ2-1 and V is TRBV28, with 11 nucleotides matching TRBD2. The CDR3 has 19 amino acids. With 6 bases clipped from V and 4 bases from J, the junction kept 17 bases outside the gene matches. The V gene's germline CDR1 is MDHEN and CDR2 SYDVKM. The CDR3 is CASRSYGGPGLAVYNEQFF. CDR3 coding DNA: TGTGCCAGCAGAAGTTACGGGGGGCCGGGACTAGCGGTATACAATGAGCAGTTCTTC.